A single sample gave rise to the 5 T cell receptor beta chains below, sequenced in a study of technical replicates of blood from several donors. Assay: immunoSEQ multiplex PCR; the TCRdb copy retains only in-frame clones and omits some. The sample carries tens of thousands of clones, around 97% recorded once. The sample consisted of T cells isolated from PBMCs. These receptors came from a human donor in good health.

The V gene is TRBV18, the J gene TRBJ2-7; 8 positions match TRBD2. The CDR3 length is 15 residues. Germline V gives CDR1 KGHSH, CDR2 LQKENI. The J segment lost 7 bases and the V segment lost 3 bases, leaving 11 bases of the junction unmatched. Written as DNA, the CDR3 is TGTGCCAGCTCACCCAAGGGACTAGGAGGGAGGGAGCAGTACTTC. Translated: CASSPKGLGGREQYF. The entire variable domain, with the rest obtained from reference TRBV18 and TRBJ2-7, is as follows: NAGVMQNPRHLVRRRGQEARLRCSPMKGHSHVYWYRQLPEEGLKFMVYLQKENIIDESGMPKERFSAEFPKEGPSILRIQQVVRGDSAAYFCASSPKGLGGREQYFGPGTRLTVT.

The count of this clone is one. The rearrangement joins TRBV6-1 to TRBJ2-7, with 9 positions matching TRBD1. With 0 bases clipped from V and 4 bases from J, the junction kept 7 bases outside the gene matches. The CDR3 consists of 16 residues. Germline V gene sequence: CDR1 MNHNS, CDR2 SASEGT. The CDR3 region has the DNA TGTGCCAGCAGTGAAGCGCTGGGACAGGGTAGTTACGAGCAGTACTTC. It specifies CASSEALGQGSYEQYF.

This chain uses TRBV18 with TRBJ1-1; 8 bases agree with TRBD1. This CDR3 contains 15 residues. With 5 bases clipped from V and 5 bases from J, the junction kept 10 bases outside the gene matches. Germline V lookup: CDR1 KGHSH, CDR2 LQKENI. CDR3 DNA: TGTGCCAGCTCAACACAGGGGGGGGATAGGACTGAAGCTTTCTTT. This translates into CASSTQGGDRTEAFF.

The rearrangement links TRBV11-2 to TRBJ2-7; D gene unclear. The ends were cut back, 2 bases at V and 5 bases at J, with 7 bases in the middle. There are 12 residues in the CDR3. In germline, CDR1 is SGHAT, CDR2 FQNNGV. CDR3 nucleotide sequence: TGTGCCAGCAGCTTATTGTTAAACGAGCAGTACTTC. As protein: CASSLLLNEQYF.

CDR3 loop: CASSQESSVYGYTF. The CDR3 DNA reads TGTGCCAGCAGCCAAGAGTCCTCAGTTTATGGCTACACCTTC. This chain joins TRBV14 and TRBJ1-2, with D unresolved. CDR1 SGHDN and CDR2 FVKESK come from the germline V gene. The CDR3 has 14 amino acids. V was cut by 0 bases and J by 5 bases, with 10 bases left in between.